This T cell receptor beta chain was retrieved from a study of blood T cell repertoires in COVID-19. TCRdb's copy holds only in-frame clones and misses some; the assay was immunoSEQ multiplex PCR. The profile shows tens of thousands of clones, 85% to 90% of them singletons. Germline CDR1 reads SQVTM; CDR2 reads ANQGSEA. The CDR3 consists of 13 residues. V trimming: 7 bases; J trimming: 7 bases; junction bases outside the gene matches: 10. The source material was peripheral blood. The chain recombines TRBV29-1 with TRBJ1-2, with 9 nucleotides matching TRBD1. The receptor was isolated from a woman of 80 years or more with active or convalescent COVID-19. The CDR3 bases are TGCAGCGGGAGAACAGGGGGCGCGGTTGGCTACACCTTC. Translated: CSGRTGGAVGYTF.